This T cell receptor beta chain is from a study of T cell responses to AZD1222 COVID-19 vaccine. Study-level findings and limits: Repertoire sampling was restricted to post-peak T cell response timepoints. Spike-specific TCR breadth and depth both grew after two AZD1222 doses. The donors showed a predominance of white British ancestry and of females, with possible underestimation of clonal diversity.

This table comes from immunoSEQ multiplex PCR, and its TCRdb copy is limited to in-frame clones, with some not included. The repertoire holds about 89,000 clones, with under 95% as singletons. About this clone itself: The antigen is undetermined.

From germline, CDR1 is SNHLY and CDR2 FYNNEI. The CDR3 is 15 residues long. V lost 5 bases, J lost 4 bases, and 8 bases stayed unmatched. The material sequenced was peripheral blood, taken on day 0 of MenACWY control vaccination. This receptor was obtained from an adult in good health. The V call is TRBV2, the J call TRBJ2-5; 9 bases line up with TRBD1. The CDR3, as DNA: TGTGCCAGCAGTTTACAGGGGGCCACGACAGAGACCCAGTACTTC. Its translation is CASSLQGATTETQYF.